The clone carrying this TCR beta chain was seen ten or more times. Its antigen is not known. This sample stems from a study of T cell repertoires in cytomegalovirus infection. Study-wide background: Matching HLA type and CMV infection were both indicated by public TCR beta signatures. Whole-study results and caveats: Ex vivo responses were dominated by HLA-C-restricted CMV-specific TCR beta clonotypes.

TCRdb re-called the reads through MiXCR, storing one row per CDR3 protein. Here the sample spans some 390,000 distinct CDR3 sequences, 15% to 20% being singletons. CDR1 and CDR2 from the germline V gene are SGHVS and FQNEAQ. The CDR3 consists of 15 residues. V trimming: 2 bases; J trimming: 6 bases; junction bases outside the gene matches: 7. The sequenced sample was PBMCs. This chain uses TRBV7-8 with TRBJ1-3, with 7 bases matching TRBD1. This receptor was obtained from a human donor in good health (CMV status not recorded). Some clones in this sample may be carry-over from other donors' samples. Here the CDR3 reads CASSLIKTGLNTIYF. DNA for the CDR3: TGTGCCAGCAGCTTAATTAAGACAGGGTTAAACACCATATATTTT.